The clone carrying this T cell receptor beta chain was detected many times. The sample belongs to a study of human T cells and chemical hapten exposure. Whole-study context: The variation in per-sample TCR yields arose mainly from small differences in pooled library volumes.

This sample's time point: healthy volunteer bleed at 6 weeks. Unfractionated whole blood yielded total RNA. Separate cDNA molecules received unique molecular identifiers, which the library attached to them. Original analysis: Per sample, the median was about 95,000 TCRs, with values from around 24,000 to 710,000. Via MiXCR, TCRdb re-called the RACE reads, giving one row per CDR3 protein. TCRdb, not the authors, supplied the V and J calls. The repertoire includes 65,000 to 95,000 distinct CDR3 sequences, around 9.4% of them detected once, and around 1.7% sits in the top ten. The sequencing sample was made of whole blood. The source is a female donor in good health. Some clones in this sample may be carry-over from other donors' samples.

The CDR3 nucleotides read TGTGCCAGCAGTTTAAACTCACCCCTCCACTTT. This codes for CASSLNSPLHF. The chain joins TRBV28 to TRBJ1-6; D unclear. The CDR3 runs to 11 residues. Trimming shortened V by 2 bases and J by 10 bases, and 3 bases separated the two germline ends. Germline CDR1 is MDHEN and CDR2 is SYDVKM.